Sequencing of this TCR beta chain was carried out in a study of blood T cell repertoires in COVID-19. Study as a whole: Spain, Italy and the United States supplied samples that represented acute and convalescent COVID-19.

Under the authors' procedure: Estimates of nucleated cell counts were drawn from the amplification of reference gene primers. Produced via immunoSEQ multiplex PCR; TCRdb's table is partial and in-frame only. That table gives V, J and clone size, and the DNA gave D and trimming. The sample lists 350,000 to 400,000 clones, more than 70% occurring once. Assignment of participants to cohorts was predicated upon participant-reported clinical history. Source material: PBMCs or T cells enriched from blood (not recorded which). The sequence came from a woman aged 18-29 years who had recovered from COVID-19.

The CDR3 region has the DNA TGTGCCTGGAGTGTACGACAAGGTCAGCCCCAGCATTTT. Translating it yields CAWSVRQGQPQHF. V and J are TRBV30 and TRBJ1-5; D is uncertain. CDR3 size: 13 residues. Trimming left V 0 bases short and J 6 bases short, with 9 bases between. Germline CDR1 GTSNPN, CDR2 SVGIG (reference sequence).